The clone carrying this T cell receptor (beta chain) turned up a few times. Its antigen is unknown. This record comes from a study of identical twins. Every sampled donor was Caucasian and healthy. Whole-study results and caveats: Researchers reported weaker excess twin sharing in beta out-of-frame sequences.

With template switching, a universal primer site was added, and the cDNA carried unique molecular identifiers. TCRdb reprocessed the 5' RACE reads via MiXCR and lists one record per CDR3 protein. The sample holds around 240,000 distinct CDR3 sequences; roughly 7% are singletons and the top ten take more than 3%. CDR1 and CDR2 from the germline V gene are MGHDK and SYGVNS. This CDR3 has 13 amino acids. Germline trimming cut 7 bases from V and 8 bases from J; bases unmatched to any gene: 5. These sequences were also reported in another study, on yellow fever vaccine responses in identical twins. As that study records: Reportedly, twins' vaccine T cell responses looked partly convergent and partly personalized.

The origin of this receptor is a woman under 30 in good health. The rearrangement links TRBV25-1 to TRBJ2-1, with 10 bases identical to TRBD2. Sequenced input: memory (CD45RO+) T cells sorted from blood. The CDR3 DNA sequence: TGTGCCAGCACCAAGCGGGAGGGCCATGAGCAGTTCTTC. Amino acid sequence: CASTKREGHEQFF.